These T cell receptor beta chains were read from a single sample in a study of T-cell memory formation after mild COVID-19. A single record per CDR3 protein comes from TCRdb applying MiXCR to the 5' RACE reads. Here the sample spans roughly 80,000 distinct CDR3 sequences, around a quarter being singletons. Sample: PBMCs or a T cell subset sorted from them (not recorded which). These receptors came from a man between 18 and 29 years old who had mild COVID-19 (a few samples of this study predate the infection). Cell type and time point are not known. The CDR3 runs from the conserved cysteine through the conserved F or W. The order of the fields is clone size, V gene, CDR3 length, D gene, J gene, CDR3 protein, CDR3 DNA. A D gene is named only where the DNA matches it firmly. The size field is filled for only some rows; it gives once, few, many or a size class.

NA	TRBV20-1	14	TRBD1	TRBJ1-5	CSAGRQGGNQPQHF	TGCAGTGCCGGGAGACAGGGCGGCAATCAGCCCCAGCATTTT
NA	TRBV5-6	13	NA	TRBJ2-5	CASTWVVEETQYF	TGTGCCAGCACCTGGGTGGTAGAAGAGACCCAGTACTTC
few	TRBV5-1	13	NA	TRBJ1-1	CASSLLSEREAFF	TGCGCCAGCAGCTTGTTATCCGAACGGGAAGCTTTCTTT
NA	TRBV20-1	12	NA	TRBJ2-5	CSAPGEQETQYF	TGCAGTGCCCCCGGGGAACAAGAGACCCAGTACTTC
NA	TRBV9	13	NA	TRBJ2-1	CASSVEGRDEQFF	TGTGCCAGCAGCGTGGAAGGACGGGATGAGCAGTTCTTC
NA	TRBV7-2	15	NA	TRBJ2-2	CASSSRRGSTGELFF	TGTGCCAGCAGCTCGAGACGTGGCAGCACCGGGGAGCTGTTTTTT
few	TRBV28	13	NA	TRBJ1-1	CAIATRTAIEAFF	TGTGCCATCGCCACGAGGACAGCTATTGAAGCTTTCTTT
NA	TRBV7-8	16	TRBD2	TRBJ2-1	CASSLDSSGVYNEQFF	TGTGCCAGCAGCTTAGACTCTAGCGGGGTCTACAATGAGCAGTTCTTC
NA	TRBV12-3/TRBV12-4	14	NA	TRBJ2-5	CASSLGAGTGAQYF	TGTGCCAGCAGTTTGGGGGCAGGGACCGGTGCCCAGTACTTC
NA	TRBV7-7	13	NA	TRBJ2-3	CASSSEGEDTQYF	TGTGCCAGCAGCTCGGAGGGAGAGGATACGCAGTATTTT
few	TRBV6-5	14	NA	TRBJ1-1	CASSYSEENTEAFF	TGTGCCAGCAGTTACTCAGAAGAGAACACTGAAGCTTTCTTT
few	TRBV3-1	13	NA	TRBJ2-1	CASSQYRYNEQFF	TGTGCCAGCAGCCAATACAGGTACAATGAGCAGTTCTTC
many	TRBV11-2	16	NA	TRBJ2-1	CASSPYPGGPGDEQFF	TGTGCCAGCAGCCCCTATCCCGGGGGGCCGGGCGATGAGCAGTTCTTC
NA	TRBV19	13	NA	TRBJ2-1	CASSTGPYNEQFF	TGTGCCAGTTCTACAGGACCCTACAATGAGCAGTTCTTC
NA	TRBV28	13	NA	TRBJ2-2	CASNPRVSGELFF	TGTGCCAGCAATCCTAGGGTTTCCGGGGAGCTGTTTTTT
NA	TRBV30	12	NA	TRBJ1-2	CAWTAGSYGYTF	TGTGCCTGGACAGCAGGGTCCTATGGCTACACCTTC